This TCR beta chain came from a study of lymphopenia after photon versus proton radiotherapy. Study-wide results and caveats: Relative stability marked proton patients; photon patients lost diversity and naive cells. After the lymphocyte nadir, photon-treated repertoires showed oligoclonal expansion, especially of CD8+ Temra cells. Larger post-nadir TCR diversity loss correlated inversely with survival in deceased patients.

Of note for this clone: What it binds is unknown.

Method: immunoSEQ multiplex PCR; TCRdb's copy keeps in-frame clones and lacks some. The table records approximately 91,000 clones, around four fifths of them present only once. Looked up from germline, CDR1 is MNHEY and CDR2 is SVGAGI. The ends were cut back, 2 bases at V and 6 bases at J, with 18 bases in the middle. The CDR3 runs to 16 residues. The chain joins TRBV6-5 to TRBJ2-3, with D possibly matching TRBD1 (5 bases). The source was peripheral blood, collected from a patient treated with proton-based radiotherapy. This clonotype was obtained from a man aged 55-75 years with pancreatic cancer. DNA of the CDR3: TGTGCCAGCAGTTACAAAAGGACACCACCGATGGATACGCAGTATTTT. It encodes CASSYKRTPPMDTQYF.